Listed here are 15 T cell receptor beta chains from one sample, sequenced in a study of Graves' ophthalmopathy and Graves' hyperthyroidism. CDR3 regions of TCR beta were amplified from RNA transcripts. HTBI primers primed a first-round RT-PCR, and a second-round multiplex PCR followed. TCRdb fed the multiplex PCR reads into MiXCR, producing one record per CDR3 protein. The table shows about 620,000 distinct CDR3 sequences, with about 20% occurring only once. Input material: peripheral blood. All receptors come from a woman younger than 30 with stable Graves' hyperthyroidism. Some clones in this sample may be carry-over from other donors' samples.

The J gene is TRBJ1-1, the V gene TRBV6-1; 7 bases match TRBD1. The trim removed 5 bases at V and 1 base at J, leaving 7 bases unmatched. Germline V gene sequence: CDR1 MNHNS, CDR2 SASEGT. The CDR3 runs 15 residues. In DNA, the CDR3 is TGTGCCAGCAGTCCAGGGGGGGTAAAGAACACTGAAGCTTTCTTT. This gives the protein CASSPGGVKNTEAFF.

This clonotype was recorded many times. The V and J genes are TRBV19 and TRBJ2-5, with a possible D match to TRBD1 (6 bases). Trimming removed 3 bases at V and 4 bases at J, with 15 bases between. Per the germline V gene, CDR1 is LNHDA and CDR2 is SQIVND (reference sequence). This CDR3 region has 15 residues. CDR3 nucleotide sequence: TGTGCCAGTAGTATTACAGGGTTTCGCTCAGAGACCCAGTACTTC. This translates into CASSITGFRSETQYF.

This clonotype appeared many times. The rearrangement joins TRBV5-1 to TRBJ1-1; TRBD1 matches 7 bases. With 1 base clipped from V and 1 base from J, the junction kept 4 bases outside the gene matches. Germline CDR1 reads SGHRS; CDR2 reads YFSETQ. The CDR3 totals 15 residues. CDR3 protein: CASSLWRQGNTEAFF. CDR3 DNA: TGCGCCAGCAGCTTGTGGAGACAGGGGAACACTGAAGCTTTCTTT.

This clonotype appeared many times. V and J are TRBV11-3 and TRBJ2-2; D tentatively fits TRBD1 or TRBD2 (5 bases each). The CDR3 consists of 14 residues. Trimming left V 3 bases short and J 6 bases short, with 11 bases between. Germline V gene lookup returns CDR1 SGHNT and CDR2 YENEEA. This CDR3 reads CASSFGGLPGELFF. Here the CDR3 DNA reads TGTGCCAGCAGCTTTGGGGGTTTGCCCGGGGAGCTGTTTTTT.

This clonotype occurred many times. The V gene is TRBV7-2, the J gene TRBJ1-6; tentatively, D is TRBD1 (5 bases). Germline values: CDR1 SGHTA, CDR2 FQGNSA. The V gene lost 1 base and the J gene lost 9 bases, with 7 bases spanning the gap. The CDR3 consists of 13 residues. CDR3 region: CASSLEGSSPLHF. The CDR3, as DNA: TGTGCCAGCAGCTTAGAGGGGAGTTCACCCCTCCACTTT. Full variable domain (missing parts from reference TRBV7-2 and TRBJ1-6): GAGVSQSPSNKVTEKGKDVELRCDPISGHTALYWYRQSLGQGLEFLIYFQGNSAPDKSGLPSDRFSAERTGGSVSTLTIQRTQQEDSAVYLCASSLEGSSPLHFGNGTRLTVT.

Turning to this clonotype: A much larger clone differs from this one at a single base, so this may be a read error. CDR3 sequence reads: CASRKGQGALNTESFF. The CDR3 bases are TGCGCCAGCCGTAAGGGACAGGGGGCGCTTAACACTGAATCTTTCTTT. V and J are TRBV5-1 and TRBJ1-1; TRBD1 matches at 12 bases. The CDR3 is 16 residues long. Germline CDR1 reads SGHRS; CDR2 reads YFSETQ.

This clonotype turned up a few times. The J gene is TRBJ2-5, the V gene TRBV7-3; the match to TRBD2 covers 7 bases. The CDR3 is 15 amino acids. Germline loops: CDR1 SGHTA, CDR2 FQGTGA. V lost 5 bases and J lost 1; bases outside the gene matches: 7. CDR3 in DNA: TGTGCCAGCAGCATAAGCGGGGCCAGCCAAGAGACCCAGTACTTC. Encoded protein: CASSISGASQETQYF.

In this sample, this clonotype turned up many times. This sequence joins TRBV5-1 and TRBJ1-5; 8 nucleotides agree with TRBD1. Looked up from germline, CDR1 is SGHRS and CDR2 is YFSETQ. The V gene end was trimmed by 5 bases and the J gene end by 3 bases; junction bases not matched to a gene: 4. The length of the CDR3 is 14 residues. DNA of the CDR3: TGCGCCAGCAGTCCGGGACAGGACAATCAGCCCCAGCATTTT. Translated, it gives CASSPGQDNQPQHF.

The rearrangement joins TRBV20-1 to TRBJ2-7; D is possibly TRBD1 or TRBD2 (5 bases each). This CDR3 is 13 amino acids long. The V end was cut by 3 bases, the J end by 2 bases, with 11 bases between. Germline-derived CDR1 and CDR2 are DFQATT and SNEGSKA (reference sequence). Here the CDR3 reads CSARWGYTYEQYF. CDR3 bases: TGCAGTGCTAGGTGGGGGTACACCTACGAGCAGTACTTC.

The chain carries TRBV10-3 and TRBJ2-5; maybe TRBD1 (6 bases). Germline V lookup: CDR1 ENHRY, CDR2 SYGVKD. V dropped 6 bases and J dropped 4 bases, with 21 bases sitting between them. CDR3 length: 16 residues. In DNA, the CDR3 is TGTGCCATCAGAGAGGGACACAACAAAGTAGGAGAGACCCAGTACTTC. It encodes CAIREGHNKVGETQYF.

For the CDR3, the DNA is TGTGCCTGGCGAGGCCAGCTGCAAGAGACCCAGTACTTC. Protein sequence: CAWRGQLQETQYF. The V and J genes are TRBV30 and TRBJ2-5; unclear D gene. Per the germline V gene, CDR1 is GTSNPN and CDR2 is SVGIG (reference sequence). The CDR3 has 13 residues. V lost 5 bases to trimming and J lost 2 bases, with 12 bases between them.

This clonotype has ten or more counts. The gene calls are TRBV11-2 and TRBJ2-7; 12 bases fit TRBD2. There are 17 residues in the CDR3. Germline trimming cut 6 bases from V and 5 bases from J; bases unmatched to any gene: 14. Germline CDR1 and CDR2: SGHAT and FQNNGV. The CDR3 DNA reads as TGTGCCAGCAGACCCCCGTTGAGGGCTAGCGGGAGGGACGAGCAGTACTTC. Its protein is CASRPPLRASGRDEQYF. The whole variable domain, remainder taken from reference TRBV11-2 and TRBJ2-7, is EAGVAQSPRYKIIEKRQSVAFWCNPISGHATLYWYQQILGQGPKLLIQFQNNGVVDDSQLPKDRFSAERLKGVDSTLKIQPAKLEDSAVYLCASRPPLRASGRDEQYFGPGTRLTVT.

This clonotype was seen ten or more times. The V and J genes are TRBV28 and TRBJ2-4, with 8 bases that match TRBD1. CDR3 length: 14 residues. From germline, CDR1 is MDHEN and CDR2 SYDVKM. V gave up 10 bases and J gave up 0 bases; unmatched junction bases: 5. DNA of the CDR3: TGTGCCATCGGGACAGGTTTAGCCAAAAACATTCAGTACTTC. It specifies CAIGTGLAKNIQYF.

This chain links TRBV28 with TRBJ2-7; no reliable D call. The CDR3 sequence is 13 residues long. V was clipped by 2 bases and J by 3 bases, with 8 bases between them. Per the germline V gene, CDR1 is MDHEN and CDR2 is SYDVKM. The DNA for the CDR3 is TGTGCCAGCAGTTTAGTGAATTTCTACGAGCAGTACTTC. As protein: CASSLVNFYEQYF.

This clonotype was found many times. V gene TRBV19 combines with J gene TRBJ1-1; D unclear. This CDR3 has 14 residues. Between the trimmed V and J ends, which lost 0 bases and 9 bases, there was a span of 14 bases. Germline CDR1 reads LNHDA; CDR2 reads SQIVND (reference sequence). The CDR3 is CASSIDPSLRQAFF. CDR3 bases: TGTGCCAGTAGTATAGATCCTTCCCTACGACAAGCTTTCTTT.